This TCR beta chain emerged from a study of blood T cell repertoires in COVID-19. In the study overall: The origin of the acute and convalescent COVID-19 samples was the United States, Italy and Spain. Sources were T cells, B-cell-depleted T cells, or PBMCs; the material itself was cDNA or gDNA.

Per the authors' pipeline: By means of reference gene primer amplification, nucleated cell counts were estimated. Method: immunoSEQ multiplex PCR; TCRdb's copy keeps in-frame clones and lacks some. That table furnishes V, J and clone size, whereas the DNA furnished D and trimming. This sample carries 150,000 to 200,000 clones, 80% to 90% of them seen once, and the ten largest clones take 9.5% to 13%. The CDR3 has 18 residues. Germline CDR1 reads KGHDR; CDR2 reads SFDVKD. V was clipped by 8 bases and J by 8 bases; unmatched bases: 17. The chain joins TRBV24-1 to TRBJ2-1, with 13 nucleotides matching TRBD2. The sample was peripheral blood. The clonotype was recovered from a human donor with active or convalescent COVID-19. The donor label of this sample is uncertain. In nucleotides, the CDR3 is TGTGCCACCACCGACAGAAATACTAGCGGGAGGGCCATAGATGAGCAGTTCTTC. Translating gives CATTDRNTSGRAIDEQFF.